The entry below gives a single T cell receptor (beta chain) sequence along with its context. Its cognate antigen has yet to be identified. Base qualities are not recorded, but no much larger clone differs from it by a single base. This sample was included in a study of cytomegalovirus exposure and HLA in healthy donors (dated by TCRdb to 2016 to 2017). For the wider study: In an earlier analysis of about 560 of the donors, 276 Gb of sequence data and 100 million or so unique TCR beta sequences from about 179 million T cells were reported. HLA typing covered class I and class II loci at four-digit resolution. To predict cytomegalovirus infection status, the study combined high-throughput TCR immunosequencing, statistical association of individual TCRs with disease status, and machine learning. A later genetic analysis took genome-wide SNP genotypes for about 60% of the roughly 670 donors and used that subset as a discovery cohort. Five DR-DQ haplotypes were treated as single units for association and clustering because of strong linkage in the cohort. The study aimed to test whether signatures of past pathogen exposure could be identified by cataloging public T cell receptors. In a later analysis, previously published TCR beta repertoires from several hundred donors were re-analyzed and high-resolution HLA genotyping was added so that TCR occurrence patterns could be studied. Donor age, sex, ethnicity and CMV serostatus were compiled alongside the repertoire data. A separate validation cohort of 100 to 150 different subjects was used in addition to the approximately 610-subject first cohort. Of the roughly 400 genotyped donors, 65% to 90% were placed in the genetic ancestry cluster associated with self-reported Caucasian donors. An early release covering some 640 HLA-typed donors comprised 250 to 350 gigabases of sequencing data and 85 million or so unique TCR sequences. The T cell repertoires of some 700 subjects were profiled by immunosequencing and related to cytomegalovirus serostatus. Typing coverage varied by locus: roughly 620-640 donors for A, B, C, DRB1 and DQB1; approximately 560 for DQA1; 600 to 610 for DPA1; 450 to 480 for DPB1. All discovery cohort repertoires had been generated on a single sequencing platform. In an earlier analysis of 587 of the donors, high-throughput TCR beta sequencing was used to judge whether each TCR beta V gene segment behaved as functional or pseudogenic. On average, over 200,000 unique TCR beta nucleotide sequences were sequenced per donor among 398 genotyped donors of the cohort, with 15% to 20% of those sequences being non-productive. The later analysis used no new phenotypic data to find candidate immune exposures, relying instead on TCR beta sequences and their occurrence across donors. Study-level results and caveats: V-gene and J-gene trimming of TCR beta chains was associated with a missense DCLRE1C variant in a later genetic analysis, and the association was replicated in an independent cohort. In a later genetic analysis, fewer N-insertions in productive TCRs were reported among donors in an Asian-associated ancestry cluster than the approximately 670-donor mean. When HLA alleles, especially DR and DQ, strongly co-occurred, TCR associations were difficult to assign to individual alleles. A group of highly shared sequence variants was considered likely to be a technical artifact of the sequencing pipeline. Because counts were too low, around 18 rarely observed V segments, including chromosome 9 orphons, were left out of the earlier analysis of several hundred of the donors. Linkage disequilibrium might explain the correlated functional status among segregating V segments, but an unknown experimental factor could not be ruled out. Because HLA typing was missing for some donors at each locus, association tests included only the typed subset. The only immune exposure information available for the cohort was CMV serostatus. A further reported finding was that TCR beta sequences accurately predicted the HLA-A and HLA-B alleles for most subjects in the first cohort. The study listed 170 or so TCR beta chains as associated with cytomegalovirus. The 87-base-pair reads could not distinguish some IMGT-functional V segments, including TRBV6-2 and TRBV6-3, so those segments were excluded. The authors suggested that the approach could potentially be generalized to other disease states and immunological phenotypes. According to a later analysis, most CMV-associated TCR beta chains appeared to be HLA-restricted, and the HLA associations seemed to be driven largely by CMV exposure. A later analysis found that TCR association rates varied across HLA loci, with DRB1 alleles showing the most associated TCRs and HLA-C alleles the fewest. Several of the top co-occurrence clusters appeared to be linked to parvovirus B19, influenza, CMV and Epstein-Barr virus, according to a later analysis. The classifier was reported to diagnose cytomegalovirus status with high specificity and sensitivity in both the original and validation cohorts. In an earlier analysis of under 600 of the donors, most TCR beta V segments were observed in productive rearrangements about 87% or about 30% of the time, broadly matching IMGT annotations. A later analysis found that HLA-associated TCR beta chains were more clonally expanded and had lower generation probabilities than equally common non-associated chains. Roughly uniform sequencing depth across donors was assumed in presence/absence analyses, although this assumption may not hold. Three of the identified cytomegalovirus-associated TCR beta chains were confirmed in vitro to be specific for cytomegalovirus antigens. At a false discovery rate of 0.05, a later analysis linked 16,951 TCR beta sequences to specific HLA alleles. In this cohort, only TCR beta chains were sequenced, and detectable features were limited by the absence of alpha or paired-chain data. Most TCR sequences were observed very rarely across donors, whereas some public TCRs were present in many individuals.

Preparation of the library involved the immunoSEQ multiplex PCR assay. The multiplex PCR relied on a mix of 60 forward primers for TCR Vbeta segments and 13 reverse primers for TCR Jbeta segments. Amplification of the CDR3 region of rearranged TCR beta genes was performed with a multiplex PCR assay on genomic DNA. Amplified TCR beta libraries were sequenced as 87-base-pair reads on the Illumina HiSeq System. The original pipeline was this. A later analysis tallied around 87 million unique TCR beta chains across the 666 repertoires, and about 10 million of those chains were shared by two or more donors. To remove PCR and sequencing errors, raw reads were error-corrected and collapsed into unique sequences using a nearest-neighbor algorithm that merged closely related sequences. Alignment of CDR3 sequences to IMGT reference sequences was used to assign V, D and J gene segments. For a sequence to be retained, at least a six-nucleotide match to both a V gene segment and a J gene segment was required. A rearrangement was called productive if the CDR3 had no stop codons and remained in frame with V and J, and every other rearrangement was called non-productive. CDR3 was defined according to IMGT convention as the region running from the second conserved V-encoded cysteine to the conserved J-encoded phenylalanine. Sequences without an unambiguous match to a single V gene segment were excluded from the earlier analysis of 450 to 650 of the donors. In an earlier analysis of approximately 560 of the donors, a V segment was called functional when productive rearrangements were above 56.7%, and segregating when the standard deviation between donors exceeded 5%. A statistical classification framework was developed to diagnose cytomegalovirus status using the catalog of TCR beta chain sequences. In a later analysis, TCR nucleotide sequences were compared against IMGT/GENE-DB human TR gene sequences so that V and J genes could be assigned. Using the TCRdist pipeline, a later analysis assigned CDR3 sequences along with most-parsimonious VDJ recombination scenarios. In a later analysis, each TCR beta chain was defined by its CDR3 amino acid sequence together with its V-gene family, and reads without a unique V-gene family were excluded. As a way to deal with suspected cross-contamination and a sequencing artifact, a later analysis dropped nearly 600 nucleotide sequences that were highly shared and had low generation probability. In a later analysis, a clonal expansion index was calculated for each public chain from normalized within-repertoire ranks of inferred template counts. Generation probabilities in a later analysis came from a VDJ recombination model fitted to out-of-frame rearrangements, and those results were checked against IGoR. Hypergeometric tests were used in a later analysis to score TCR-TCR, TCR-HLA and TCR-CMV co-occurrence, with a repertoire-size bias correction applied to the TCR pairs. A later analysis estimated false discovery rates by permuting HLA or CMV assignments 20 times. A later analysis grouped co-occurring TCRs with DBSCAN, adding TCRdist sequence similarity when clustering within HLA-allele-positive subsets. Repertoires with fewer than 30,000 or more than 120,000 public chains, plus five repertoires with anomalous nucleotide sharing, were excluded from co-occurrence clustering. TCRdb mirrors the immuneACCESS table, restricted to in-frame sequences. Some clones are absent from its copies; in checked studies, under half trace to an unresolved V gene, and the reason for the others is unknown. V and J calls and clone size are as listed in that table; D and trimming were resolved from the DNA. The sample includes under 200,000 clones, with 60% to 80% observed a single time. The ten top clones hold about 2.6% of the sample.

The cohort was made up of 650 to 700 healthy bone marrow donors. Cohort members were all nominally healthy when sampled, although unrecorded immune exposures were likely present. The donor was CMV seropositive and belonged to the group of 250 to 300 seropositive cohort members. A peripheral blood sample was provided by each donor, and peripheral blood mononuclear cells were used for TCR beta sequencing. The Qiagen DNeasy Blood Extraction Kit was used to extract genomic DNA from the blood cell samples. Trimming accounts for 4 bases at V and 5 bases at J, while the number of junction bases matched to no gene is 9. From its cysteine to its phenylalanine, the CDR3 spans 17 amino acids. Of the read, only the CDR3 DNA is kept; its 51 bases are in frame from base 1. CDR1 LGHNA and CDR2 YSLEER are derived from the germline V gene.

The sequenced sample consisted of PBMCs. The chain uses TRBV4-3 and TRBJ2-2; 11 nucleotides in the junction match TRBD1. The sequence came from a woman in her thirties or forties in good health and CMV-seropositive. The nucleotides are TGCGCCAGCAGCCTAGAGCGGACAGGGGGCAGGACCGGGGAGCTGTTTTTT. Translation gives CASSLERTGGRTGELFF.